These 3 T cell receptor beta chains originate from one sample sequenced in a study of OX40 agonist ivuxolimab in advanced cancers. TCRdb's copy holds only in-frame clones and misses some; the assay was immunoSEQ multiplex PCR. This sample has more than 60,000 clones, with about 81% found just once. This specimen was CD4+ or CD8+ T cells sorted from blood, taken in a trial of the OX40 agonist ivuxolimab. The receptor source for this set is an adult with an advanced solid tumor such as melanoma, head and neck, liver or kidney cancer.

The chain links TRBV18 to TRBJ1-3; 11 nucleotides line up with TRBD1. Germline values: CDR1 KGHSH, CDR2 LQKENI. CDR3 length equals 16 residues. V lost 2 bases and J lost 3; bases outside the gene matches: 3. The CDR3 region has the DNA TGTGCCAGCTCACCAGGACAGGGGGCGTATGGAAACACCATATATTTT. Residues: CASSPGQGAYGNTIYF.

Note on this clone: Additional DNA sequences in this sample encode the identical CDR3. The chain is built from TRBV11-2 and TRBJ2-2; D is unresolved. CDR3 length: 13 residues. CDR1 is SGHAT and CDR2 is FQNNGV in the germline V gene. Trimming cost V 5 bases and J 7 bases, with 11 bases left between them. The CDR3 region has the DNA TGTGCCAGCAGCCCCCCGGTAGTCGGGGAGCTGTTTTTT. It specifies CASSPPVVGELFF.

This rearrangement joins TRBV6-1 to TRBJ1-4; TRBD1 is a possible D gene (5 bases). Trimming shortened V by 3 bases and J by 5 bases, and 16 bases separated the two germline ends. Germline CDR1 MNHNS, CDR2 SASEGT. This CDR3 comprises 16 residues. Written as DNA, the CDR3 is TGTGCCAGCAGTGACCTAATCGGGACGGAGAATGAAAAACTGTTTTTT. It encodes CASSDLIGTENEKLFF.